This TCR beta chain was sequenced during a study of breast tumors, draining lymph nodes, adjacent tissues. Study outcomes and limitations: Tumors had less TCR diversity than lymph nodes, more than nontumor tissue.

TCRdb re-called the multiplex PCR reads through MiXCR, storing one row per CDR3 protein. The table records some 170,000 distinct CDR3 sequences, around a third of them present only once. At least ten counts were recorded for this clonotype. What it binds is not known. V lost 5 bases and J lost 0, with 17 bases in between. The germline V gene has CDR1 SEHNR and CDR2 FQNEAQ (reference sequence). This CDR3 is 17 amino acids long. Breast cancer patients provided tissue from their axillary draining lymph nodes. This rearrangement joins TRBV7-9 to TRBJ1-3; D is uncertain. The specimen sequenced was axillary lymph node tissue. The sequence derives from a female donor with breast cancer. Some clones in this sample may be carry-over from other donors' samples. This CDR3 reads CASSPSPGQYSGNTIYF. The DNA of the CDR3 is TGTGCCAGCAGCCCTAGCCCCGGGCAGTACTCTGGAAACACCATATATTTT.